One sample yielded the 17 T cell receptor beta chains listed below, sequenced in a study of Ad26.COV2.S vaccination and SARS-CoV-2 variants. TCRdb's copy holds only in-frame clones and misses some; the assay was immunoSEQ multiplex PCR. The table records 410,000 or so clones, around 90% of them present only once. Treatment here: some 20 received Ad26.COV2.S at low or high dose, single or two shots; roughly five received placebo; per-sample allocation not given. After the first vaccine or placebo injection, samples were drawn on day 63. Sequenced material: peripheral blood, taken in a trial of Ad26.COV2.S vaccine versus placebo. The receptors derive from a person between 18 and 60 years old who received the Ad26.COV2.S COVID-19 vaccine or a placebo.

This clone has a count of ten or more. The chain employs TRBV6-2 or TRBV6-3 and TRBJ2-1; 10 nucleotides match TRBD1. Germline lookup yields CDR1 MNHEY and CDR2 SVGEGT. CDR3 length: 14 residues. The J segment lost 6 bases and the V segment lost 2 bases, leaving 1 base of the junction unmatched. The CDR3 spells CASSYRTGGNEQFF. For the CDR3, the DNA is TGTGCCAGCAGTTACCGGACAGGGGGCAATGAGCAGTTCTTC.

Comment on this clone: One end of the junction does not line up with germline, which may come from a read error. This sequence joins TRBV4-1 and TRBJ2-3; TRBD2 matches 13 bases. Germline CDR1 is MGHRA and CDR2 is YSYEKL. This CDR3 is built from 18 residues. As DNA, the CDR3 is TGCGCCAGCAGCCAAGTCCTTCGGACTAGCGGGAGCAAAGATACGCAGTATTTT. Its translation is CASSQVLRTSGSKDTQYF.

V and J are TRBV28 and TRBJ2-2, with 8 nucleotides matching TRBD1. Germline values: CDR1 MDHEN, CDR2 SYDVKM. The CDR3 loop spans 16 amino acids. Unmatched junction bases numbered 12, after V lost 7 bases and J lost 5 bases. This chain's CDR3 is CASNDRDRSITGELFF. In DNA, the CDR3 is TGTGCCAGCAATGATCGGGACAGGTCCATTACCGGGGAGCTGTTTTTT.

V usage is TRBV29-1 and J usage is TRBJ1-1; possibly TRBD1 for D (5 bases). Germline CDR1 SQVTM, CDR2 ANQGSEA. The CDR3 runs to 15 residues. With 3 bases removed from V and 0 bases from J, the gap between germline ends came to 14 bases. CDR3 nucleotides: TGCAGCGTTGAGCCGTGGGGGGAGATGAACACTGAAGCTTTCTTT. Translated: CSVEPWGEMNTEAFF.

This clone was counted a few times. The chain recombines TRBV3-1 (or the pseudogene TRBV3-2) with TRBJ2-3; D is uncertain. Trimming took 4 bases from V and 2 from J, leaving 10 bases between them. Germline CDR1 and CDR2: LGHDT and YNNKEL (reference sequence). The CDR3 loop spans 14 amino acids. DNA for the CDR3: TGTGCCAGCAGCCCCCCTAGGGACACAGATACGCAGTATTTT. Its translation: CASSPPRDTDTQYF.

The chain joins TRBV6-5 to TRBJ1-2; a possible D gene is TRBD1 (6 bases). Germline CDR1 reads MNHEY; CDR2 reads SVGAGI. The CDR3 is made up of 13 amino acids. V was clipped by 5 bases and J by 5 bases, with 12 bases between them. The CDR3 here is CASSTTGSYGYTF. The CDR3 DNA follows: TGTGCCAGCAGTACGACAGGATCGTATGGCTACACCTTC.

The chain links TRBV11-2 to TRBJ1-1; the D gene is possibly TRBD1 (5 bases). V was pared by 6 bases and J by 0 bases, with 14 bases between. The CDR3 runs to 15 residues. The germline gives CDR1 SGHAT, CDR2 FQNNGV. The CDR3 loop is CASRSDSLMNTEAFF. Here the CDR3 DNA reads TGTGCCAGCAGATCCGACAGCTTAATGAACACTGAAGCTTTCTTT.

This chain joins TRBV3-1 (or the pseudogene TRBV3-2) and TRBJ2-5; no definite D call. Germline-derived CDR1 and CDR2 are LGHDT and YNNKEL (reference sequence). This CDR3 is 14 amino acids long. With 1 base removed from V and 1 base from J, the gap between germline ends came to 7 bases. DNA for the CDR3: TGTGCCAGCAGCCAAGGCGGCACCCAAGAGACCCAGTACTTC. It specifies CASSQGGTQETQYF.

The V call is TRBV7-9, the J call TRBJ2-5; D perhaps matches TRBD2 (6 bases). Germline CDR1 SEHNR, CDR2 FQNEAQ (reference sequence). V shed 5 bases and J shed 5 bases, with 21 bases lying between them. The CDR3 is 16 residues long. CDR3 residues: CASSPDLRGRAETQYF. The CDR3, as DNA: TGTGCCAGCAGCCCCGACCTGCGGGGTAGGGCTGAGACCCAGTACTTC.

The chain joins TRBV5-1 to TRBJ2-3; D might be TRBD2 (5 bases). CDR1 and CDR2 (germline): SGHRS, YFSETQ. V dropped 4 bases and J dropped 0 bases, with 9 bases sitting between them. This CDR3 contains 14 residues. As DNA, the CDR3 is TGCGCCAGCAGCAGCGGAACTAGCACAGATACGCAGTATTTT. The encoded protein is CASSSGTSTDTQYF.

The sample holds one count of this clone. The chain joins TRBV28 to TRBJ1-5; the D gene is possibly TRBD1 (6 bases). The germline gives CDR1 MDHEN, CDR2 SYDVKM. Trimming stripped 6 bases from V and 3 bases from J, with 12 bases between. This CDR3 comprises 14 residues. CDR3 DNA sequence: TGTGCCAGCAGCCCCGACAGGATCAATCAGCCCCAGCATTTT. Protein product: CASSPDRINQPQHF.

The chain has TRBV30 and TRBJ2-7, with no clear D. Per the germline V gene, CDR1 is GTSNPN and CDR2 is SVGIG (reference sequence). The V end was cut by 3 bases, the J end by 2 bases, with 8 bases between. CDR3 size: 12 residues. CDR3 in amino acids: CAWSGGTYEQYF. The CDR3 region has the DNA TGTGCCTGGAGCGGCGGTACCTACGAGCAGTACTTC.

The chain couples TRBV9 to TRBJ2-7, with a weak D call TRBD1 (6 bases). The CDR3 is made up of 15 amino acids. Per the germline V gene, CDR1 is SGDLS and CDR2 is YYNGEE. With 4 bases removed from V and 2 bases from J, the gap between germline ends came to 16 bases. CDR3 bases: TGTGCCAGCAGCCGCACAGTGACAGGAGCCTACGAGCAGTACTTC. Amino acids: CASSRTVTGAYEQYF.

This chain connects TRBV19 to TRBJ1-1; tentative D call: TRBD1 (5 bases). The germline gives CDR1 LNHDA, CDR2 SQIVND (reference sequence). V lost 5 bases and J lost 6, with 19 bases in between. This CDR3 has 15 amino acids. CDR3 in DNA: TGTGCCAGTAGTTTAGTGCGGGGACCTCTCGCTGAAGCTTTCTTT. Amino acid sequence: CASSLVRGPLAEAFF. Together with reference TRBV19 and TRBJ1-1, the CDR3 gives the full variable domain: DGGITQSPKYLFRKEGQNVTLSCEQNLNHDAMYWYRQDPGQGLRLIYYSQIVNDFQKGDIAEGYSVSREKKESFPLTVTSAQKNPTAFYLCASSLVRGPLAEAFFGQGTRLTVV.

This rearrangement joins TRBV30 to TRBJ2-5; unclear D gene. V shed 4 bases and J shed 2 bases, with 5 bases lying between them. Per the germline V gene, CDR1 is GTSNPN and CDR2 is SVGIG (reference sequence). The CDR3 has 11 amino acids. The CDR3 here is CAWTHQETQYF. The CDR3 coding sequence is TGTGCCTGGACACATCAAGAGACCCAGTACTTC.

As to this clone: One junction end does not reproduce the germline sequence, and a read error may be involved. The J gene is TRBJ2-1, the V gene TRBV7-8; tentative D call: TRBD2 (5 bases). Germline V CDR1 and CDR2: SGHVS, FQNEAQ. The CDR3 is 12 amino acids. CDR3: CASSLLLDEQFF. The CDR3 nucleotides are TGTGCCAGTAGCTTATTACTAGATGAGCAGTTCTTC.

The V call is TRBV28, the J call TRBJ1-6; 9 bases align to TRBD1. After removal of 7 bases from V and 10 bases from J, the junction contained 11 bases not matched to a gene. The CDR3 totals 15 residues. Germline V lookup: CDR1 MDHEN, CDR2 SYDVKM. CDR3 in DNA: TGTGCCAGCACCCCTCAGGGACAGGGAGTCTCACCCCTCCACTTT. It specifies CASTPQGQGVSPLHF.